This is a list of T cell receptor beta chains from one sample in a study of T cell changes during pregnancy in multiple sclerosis. Generated by immunoSEQ multiplex PCR, the TCRdb table keeps only in-frame clones and is missing some. This table holds some 85,000 clones, just over 90% found once. The source was peripheral blood, collected in the second trimester of pregnancy. The receptor set was obtained from a female donor in good health, enrolled as a control in a pregnancy study. Both conserved end residues are part of each CDR3. Fields, in order: V gene, J gene, clone size, D gene, CDR3 protein, CDR3 DNA. The D gene is left open where the match is weak. Size values are once, few and many counts, or a class for expanded clones, and some rows have none.

>TRBV7-2|TRBJ1-1|.|TRBD1
CASSTGAGGTEAFF
TGTGCCAGCAGCACAGGGGCGGGGGGGACTGAAGCTTTCTTT
>TRBV7-2|TRBJ1-1|few|TRBD1
CASSSTGGAEAFF
TGTGCCAGCAGCTCGACAGGGGGCGCGGAAGCTTTCTTT
>TRBV9|TRBJ1-1|.|TRBD1
CASSVGDRNTEAFF
TGTGCCAGCAGCGTAGGGGACAGGAACACTGAAGCTTTCTTT
>TRBV4-3|TRBJ2-7|.|.
CASSQQGMNSYEQYF
TGCGCCAGCAGCCAACAGGGGATGAACTCCTACGAGCAGTACTTC
>TRBV7-9|TRBJ1-1|few|.
CASSLSRGTFTEAFF
TGTGCCAGCAGCTTGTCCCGGGGGACTTTCACTGAAGCTTTCTTT
>TRBV6-6|TRBJ1-1|few|TRBD1
CASTNPTGSGTEAFF
TGTGCCAGCACCAACCCGACAGGGAGCGGGACTGAAGCTTTCTTT
>TRBV18|TRBJ2-2|.|TRBD1
CASSPGQSTGELFF
TGTGCCAGCTCACCGGGACAGAGCACCGGGGAGCTGTTTTTT
>TRBV4-2|TRBJ1-1|.|.
CASSPQRYTEAFF
TGTGCCAGCAGCCCACAGAGATACACTGAAGCTTTCTTT
>TRBV7-2|TRBJ2-3|.|.
CASSPLSSGGTDTQYF
TGTGCCAGCAGCCCTCTTTCCTCGGGGGGCACAGATACGCAGTATTTT
>TRBV2|TRBJ2-1|.|TRBD1
CASGRPGTGEIVEQFF
TGTGCCAGCGGTCGACCCGGGACAGGGGAAATAGTTGAGCAGTTCTTC
>TRBV29-1|TRBJ2-7|.|.
CSVEFGGYEQYF
TGCAGCGTTGAATTCGGCGGCTACGAGCAGTACTTC
>TRBV6-1|TRBJ2-3|.|TRBD1
CASRDRDSSTDTQYF
TGTGCCAGCAGGGACCGGGACAGTAGCACAGATACGCAGTATTTT
>TRBV4-1|TRBJ2-7|.|.
CASSHLGGRTSYEQYF
TGCGCCAGCAGCCATCTTGGGGGCAGGACCTCCTACGAGCAGTACTTC
>TRBV19|TRBJ1-1|.|.
CASSIESGREAFF
TGTGCCAGTAGTATAGAATCGGGGAGGGAAGCTTTCTTT
>TRBV6-1|TRBJ2-2|.|TRBD2
CASSDWVAGGQGTGELFF
TGTGCCAGCAGTGACTGGGTAGCGGGGGGCCAGGGAACCGGGGAGCTGTTTTTT
>TRBV2|TRBJ2-4|.|TRBD1
CASSEEGARAKNIQYF
TGTGCCAGCAGTGAAGAGGGGGCAAGAGCCAAAAACATTCAGTACTTC
>TRBV2|TRBJ1-1|few|.
CASRFQGEAFF
TGTGCCAGCAGGTTCCAGGGGGAAGCTTTCTTT
>TRBV19|TRBJ2-6|.|.
CASRKLSSGANVLTF
TGTGCCAGTAGAAAACTGAGCTCTGGGGCCAACGTCCTGACTTTC
>TRBV2|TRBJ1-4|.|TRBD1
CASSARRLNTGETNEKLFF
TGTGCCAGCAGTGCCCGTCGCCTCAATACAGGGGAAACTAATGAAAAACTGTTTTTT
>TRBV19|TRBJ2-1|.|.
CASLQGNEQFF
TGTGCCAGTCTACAGGGAAATGAGCAGTTCTTC
>TRBV5-6|TRBJ2-7|.|TRBD2
CASSLASGVNEQYF
TGTGCCAGCAGCTTGGCTAGCGGGGTGAACGAGCAGTACTTC
>TRBV13|TRBJ1-4|.|.
CASSLGGAREKLFF
TGTGCCAGCAGCCTGGGGGGGGCGCGGGAAAAACTGTTTTTT
>TRBV7-2|TRBJ2-1|once|TRBD2
CASSSRLAGGLGNEQFF
TGTGCCAGCAGCTCTAGACTAGCGGGGGGGCTGGGGAATGAGCAGTTCTTC
>TRBV30|TRBJ1-1|.|.
CAWSSSGDTEAFF
TGTGCCTGGAGTTCCTCGGGGGACACTGAAGCTTTCTTT
>TRBV6-5|TRBJ1-2|once|TRBD1
CASSSDRVDGYTF
TGTGCCAGCAGTTCCGACAGGGTGGATGGCTACACCTTC
>TRBV20-1|TRBJ1-2|.|.
CSARASTF
TGCAGTGCTAGAGCGTCCACCTTC
>TRBV10-3|TRBJ1-2|.|.
CAISGGLNYGYTF
TGTGCCATCAGTGGTGGCTTGAACTATGGCTACACCTTC
>TRBV7-9|TRBJ2-7|.|TRBD2
CASSLLAESYEQYF
TGTGCCAGCAGCTTACTAGCGGAGTCCTACGAGCAGTACTTC
>TRBV5-1|TRBJ2-5|.|TRBD2
CASSPRLAGGQETQYF
TGCGCCAGCAGCCCCCGACTAGCGGGGGGTCAAGAGACCCAGTACTTC
>TRBV6-1|TRBJ2-1|.|TRBD1
CASSEGTGYNEQFF
TGTGCCAGCAGTGAGGGGACAGGGTACAATGAGCAGTTCTTC
>TRBV15|TRBJ2-7|.|.
CATSSNTEQYF
TGTGCCACCAGCAGCAACACCGAGCAGTACTTC
>TRBV14|TRBJ1-1|.|.
CASSRHTGPSTEAFF
TGTGCCAGCAGCCGCCATACAGGGCCTTCCACTGAAGCTTTCTTT
>TRBV6-1|TRBJ2-3|once|TRBD1
CASSDPGTGKTDTQYF
TGTGCCAGCAGTGACCCCGGGACAGGGAAAACAGATACGCAGTATTTT
>TRBV27|TRBJ1-1|.|.
CASSFGGMGTEAFF
TGTGCCAGCAGTTTTGGAGGGATGGGCACTGAAGCTTTCTTT
>TRBV29-1|TRBJ1-2|.|.
CSVLTWGEVYGYTF
TGCAGCGTACTGACTTGGGGGGAAGTCTATGGCTACACCTTC